This TCR beta chain was recovered during a study of cytomegalovirus exposure and HLA in healthy donors. CDR3 length: 14 residues. V was clipped by 1 base and J by 5 bases; unmatched bases: 3. Germline V gene data show CDR1 as MDHEN and CDR2 as SYDVKM. As concerns this clone: What it binds is not known. Other DNA sequences of this sample code for an identical CDR3.

The PCR used 60 Vbeta and 13 Jbeta primers. Clones were sequenced by immunoSEQ multiplex PCR, and TCRdb holds only the in-frame ones, with some missing. The profile shows some 130,000 clones, roughly 85% of them singletons. Study-level points and caveats: No immune exposure information besides CMV serostatus was available. The study listed some 160 cytomegalovirus-associated TCR beta chains.

Sample: PBMCs. This chain uses TRBV28 with TRBJ1-1; 8 nucleotides align to TRBD1. The source of this sequence is a middle-aged man in good health and CMV-seropositive. The CDR3 protein is CASSLFTGGTEAFF. CDR3 nucleotide sequence: TGTGCCAGCAGTTTATTCACAGGGGGAACTGAAGCTTTCTTT.